This is a list of T cell receptor beta chains from one sample in a study of cytomegalovirus exposure and HLA in healthy donors. TCRdb's table, derived via immunoSEQ multiplex PCR, lists solely in-frame clones and lacks some. This sample has about 130,000 clones; around three quarters occur once, and the top ten carry 1%. The sequencing input was PBMCs. These receptors all stem from a man in his forties or fifties in good health and CMV-seronegative. Each CDR3 is given with its conserved first and last residue. A D gene is named only where the DNA matches it firmly.

v_call: TRBV7-8; j_call: TRBJ2-1; d_call: TRBD2; cdr3_aa: CGSASGAYNEQFF; cdr3_nt: TGTGGCTCGGCTAGCGGGGCCTACAATGAGCAGTTCTTC
v_call: TRBV7-9; j_call: TRBJ2-1; d_call: -; cdr3_aa: CASSLDSNEQFF; cdr3_nt: TGTGCCAGCAGCTTGGACAGCAATGAGCAGTTCTTC
v_call: TRBV10-3; j_call: TRBJ1-2; d_call: TRBD1; cdr3_aa: CAISSSGTAYGYTF; cdr3_nt: TGTGCCATCAGTAGCTCCGGGACAGCCTATGGCTACACCTTC
v_call: TRBV19; j_call: TRBJ1-1; d_call: -; cdr3_aa: CASSFRWQEGTEAFF; cdr3_nt: TGTGCCAGTAGTTTCCGGTGGCAGGAAGGCACTGAAGCTTTCTTT
v_call: TRBV30; j_call: TRBJ2-7; d_call: -; cdr3_aa: CAWMRESYEQYF; cdr3_nt: TGTGCCTGGATGAGGGAGTCCTACGAGCAGTACTTC
v_call: TRBV19; j_call: TRBJ1-1; d_call: -; cdr3_aa: CASSIQGGSATEAFF; cdr3_nt: TGTGCCAGTAGTATCCAGGGAGGAAGTGCCACTGAAGCTTTCTTT
v_call: TRBV6-6; j_call: TRBJ1-5; d_call: TRBD1; cdr3_aa: CASSPRTGGNQPQHF; cdr3_nt: TGTGCCAGCAGTCCACGGACAGGGGGCAATCAGCCCCAGCATTTT
v_call: TRBV7-2; j_call: TRBJ2-1; d_call: -; cdr3_aa: CASFVVDEQFF; cdr3_nt: TGTGCCAGCTTTGTAGTCGATGAGCAGTTCTTC
v_call: TRBV28; j_call: TRBJ1-5; d_call: -; cdr3_aa: CASSLSQQGPQHF; cdr3_nt: TGTGCCAGCAGTTTATCTCAACAGGGGCCCCAGCATTTT
v_call: TRBV9; j_call: TRBJ2-1; d_call: TRBD2; cdr3_aa: CASSVAGLAGDEQFF; cdr3_nt: TGTGCCAGCAGCGTAGCCGGACTAGCGGGAGATGAGCAGTTCTTC